Listed below are T cell receptor beta chains from one sample, sequenced in a study of T-cell reconstitution after alpha-beta-depleted transplantation in children. A single record per CDR3 protein comes from TCRdb applying MiXCR to the PCR reads. The sample contains about 610,000 distinct CDR3 sequences, approximately 10% of which appear only once. The sequenced sample was PBMCs from the stem cell graft donor, obtained from the stem cell graft. These receptors were taken from a human donor who donated a stem cell graft to a child with acute myeloid leukemia. Both conserved end residues are part of each CDR3. The D gene is left open where the match is weak. A row's size may be missing; if present it is once, few, many or a size class.

d_call j_call v_call clone_size cdr3_aa cdr3_nt
NA TRBJ2-7 TRBV29-1 NA CSVEGDTDEQYF TGCAGCGTTGAAGGGGACACGGACGAGCAGTACTTC
TRBD2 TRBJ2-1 TRBV20-1 few CSAPVRTSSRSNEQFF TGCAGTGCCCCCGTTAGGACTAGTTCGCGCTCTAATGAGCAGTTCTTC
NA TRBJ2-5 TRBV6-2/TRBV6-3 NA CASSIYRGGQGTQYF TGTGCCAGCAGTATCTACAGGGGGGGGCAAGGGACCCAGTACTTC
TRBD2 TRBJ2-7 TRBV24-1 few CATSDPRGDRGEQYF TGTGCCACCAGTGACCCTCGGGGGGATCGGGGCGAGCAGTACTTC
TRBD1 TRBJ2-7 TRBV29-1 NA CSVQGGDRVYEQYF TGCAGCGTCCAAGGGGGCGACAGGGTGTACGAGCAGTACTTC
NA TRBJ2-5 TRBV20-1 NA CSARDKETQYF TGCAGTGCTAGAGATAAAGAGACCCAGTACTTC
NA TRBJ1-2 TRBV3-1 NA CASSQGPTAVNYGYTF TGTGCCAGCAGCCAAGGGCCGACAGCCGTTAACTATGGCTACACCTTC
TRBD2 TRBJ2-7 TRBV14 NA CASSQEGLAGQEQYF TGTGCCAGCAGCCAAGAGGGACTAGCCGGGCAGGAGCAGTACTTC
TRBD2 TRBJ2-1 TRBV20-1 many CSAPSSRLALDHNEQFF TGCAGTGCTCCCTCAAGTCGACTAGCCCTGGACCACAATGAGCAGTTCTTC
TRBD2 TRBJ2-1 TRBV12-3/TRBV12-4 many CASSPTGTSAYNEQFF TGTGCCAGCAGCCCAACCGGGACTAGCGCCTACAATGAGCAGTTCTTC
TRBD2 TRBJ2-7 TRBV4-2 few CASSQSIGAGAYEQYF TGTGCCAGCAGCCAGTCCATCGGGGCGGGAGCCTACGAGCAGTACTTC
NA TRBJ2-5 TRBV7-2 NA CASSSGWETQYF TGTGCCAGCAGCTCAGGGTGGGAGACCCAGTACTTC
TRBD1 TRBJ2-1 TRBV4-3 few CASSQDRGRNEQFF TGCGCCAGCAGCCAAGACAGGGGGCGTAATGAGCAGTTCTTC
NA TRBJ2-7 TRBV29-1 few CSVEDGPTLEQYF TGCAGCGTTGAAGATGGACCTACCCTCGAGCAGTACTTC
NA TRBJ1-2 TRBV12-3/TRBV12-4 few CASSVQGWAYGYTF TGTGCCAGCAGTGTGCAGGGTTGGGCCTATGGCTACACCTTC
NA TRBJ2-7 TRBV28 many CASTSGSVYEQYF TGTGCCAGCACCTCCGGGTCGGTCTACGAGCAGTACTTC
TRBD2 TRBJ2-7 TRBV12-3/TRBV12-4 NA CASTNSPGLAGVHEQYF TGTGCCAGCACAAACTCTCCCGGGTTAGCGGGAGTCCACGAGCAGTACTTC
TRBD1 TRBJ2-7 TRBV12-3/TRBV12-4 NA CASRRTGVVSYEQYF TGTGCCAGCAGGCGCACAGGGGTCGTCTCCTACGAGCAGTACTTC
NA TRBJ1-5 TRBV18 NA CASSPRGDAQPQHF TGTGCCAGCTCACCTAGGGGGGACGCTCAGCCCCAGCATTTT
TRBD2 TRBJ2-1 TRBV14 many CASSHAGTRHNEQFF TGTGCCAGCAGCCATGCCGGGACTAGACACAATGAGCAGTTCTTC
TRBD2 TRBJ2-2 TRBV12-3/TRBV12-4 many CASSFLAGVPGELFF TGTGCCAGCAGTTTCCTAGCGGGAGTTCCCGGGGAGCTGTTTTTT
NA TRBJ1-1 TRBV29-1 NA CSVDGDGAEAFF TGCAGCGTTGACGGGGATGGCGCTGAAGCTTTCTTT
NA TRBJ2-7 TRBV7-2 many CASSFLGVEQYF TGTGCCAGCAGCTTTCTAGGCGTCGAGCAGTACTTC
NA TRBJ1-4 TRBV29-1 many CSVEVAGNEKLFF TGCAGCGTTGAAGTAGCAGGGAACGAAAAACTGTTTTTT
TRBD2 TRBJ2-1 TRBV7-2 many CASSLRLAGSSYNEQFF TGTGCCAGCAGCCTAAGACTAGCGGGAAGCTCCTACAATGAGCAGTTCTTC
NA TRBJ2-7 TRBV7-3 NA CASSRPALLPYYYEQYF TGTGCCAGCAGCCGCCCCGCCTTACTCCCTTACTACTACGAGCAGTACTTC
NA TRBJ2-7 TRBV29-1 NA CSVGGRVPYEQYF TGCAGCGTTGGCGGCAGGGTGCCCTACGAGCAGTACTTC